One sample yielded the 17 T cell receptor beta chains listed below, sequenced in a study of control samples from healthy donors and cancer patients. Generated by immunoSEQ multiplex PCR, the TCRdb table keeps only in-frame clones and is missing some. The data hold approximately 60,000 clones, with around 93% observed a single time. Material: PBMCs. The receptors were gathered from a young man with colorectal cancer.

This clone has just a few counts. CDR3 loop: CASSESGTRKRPYEQYV. In nucleotides, the CDR3 is TGTGCCAGCAGTGAATCTGGCACGCGGAAGAGACCCTACGAGCAGTACGTC. The chain joins TRBV6-4 to TRBJ2-7; D remains unclear. V dropped 3 bases and J dropped 2 bases, with 20 bases sitting between them. Germline V lookup: CDR1 MRHNA, CDR2 SNTAGT. The CDR3 runs 17 residues.

The chain uses TRBV18 and TRBJ1-2; a possible D gene is TRBD1 (6 bases). The CDR3 totals 15 residues. The germline V and J ends were trimmed by 4 bases and 7 bases, with 19 bases remaining between them. Germline V gives CDR1 KGHSH, CDR2 LQKENI. The CDR3 DNA follows: TGTGCCAGCTCACAAGCGGACAGATCGAGGGGTGGCTACACCTTC. As protein: CASSQADRSRGGYTF.

This clone showed up just a few times. The chain links TRBV5-3 to TRBJ1-1; D is ambiguous. TRBV5-3 is given ORF status, its function remaining uncertain. V was cut by 3 bases and J by 0 bases, with 18 bases left in between. This CDR3 region has 17 residues. CDR3 in amino acids: CARSSGSETLMNTEAFF. The CDR3 DNA sequence: TGTGCCAGAAGCTCGGGGTCGGAGACACTAATGAACACTGAAGCTTTCTTT.

The rearrangement uses TRBV2 and TRBJ1-2, with D perhaps matching TRBD1 (5 bases). This CDR3 is 18 amino acids long. Germline V lookup: CDR1 SNHLY, CDR2 FYNNEI. V gave up 1 base and J gave up 4 bases, with 22 bases separating them. The CDR3 is CASSEGGTSRASLYGYTF. The DNA of the CDR3 is TGTGCCAGCAGTGAAGGGGGGACCTCTAGGGCCTCACTCTATGGCTACACCTTC. The full variable domain, completed using reference TRBV2 and TRBJ1-2, is EPEVTQTPSHQVTQMGQEVILRCVPISNHLYFYWYRQILGQKVEFLVSFYNNEISEKSEIFDDQFSVERPDGSNFTLKIRSTKLEDSAMYFCASSEGGTSRASLYGYTFGSGTRLTVV.

This chain links TRBV10-2 with TRBJ1-6, with D maybe TRBD1 (5 bases). V was cut by 2 bases and J by 5 bases, with 16 bases left in between. The CDR3 runs to 17 residues. The germline V gene has CDR1 WSHSY and CDR2 SAAADI. CDR3 loop: CASSEIMGTDNNSPLHF. The CDR3 bases are TGCGCCAGCAGTGAGATTATGGGGACGGATAATAATTCACCCCTCCACTTT.

The rearrangement uses TRBV6-5 and TRBJ1-5; D gene uncertain. Trimming cost V 6 bases and J 6 bases, with 6 bases left between them. Germline V gene data show CDR1 as MNHEY and CDR2 as SVGAGI. This CDR3 region has 11 residues. The CDR3 sequence: CASSRVQPQHF. DNA of the CDR3: TGTGCCAGCAGCCGGGTTCAGCCCCAGCATTTT.

This chain uses TRBV9 with TRBJ2-5; a weak D match, TRBD2 (7 bases). Per germline, CDR1 SGDLS and CDR2 YYNGEE. V was clipped by 10 bases and J by 4 bases, with 11 bases between them. The CDR3 totals 11 residues. The DNA of the CDR3 is TGTGCCGGGGGGGCAGGAGAGACCCAGTACTTC. Translation gives CAGGAGETQYF. The full variable domain, in which reference TRBV9 and TRBJ2-5 provide the parts outside the CDR3, is DSGVTQTPKHLITATGQRVTLRCSPRSGDLSVYWYQQSLDQGLQFLIQYYNGEERAKGNILERFSAQQFPDLHSELNLSSLELGDSALYFCAGGAGETQYFGPGTRLLVL.

J is TRBJ1-2 and V is TRBV12-3 or TRBV12-4; D uncertain. Between the trimmed V and J ends, which lost 6 bases and 13 bases, there was a span of 15 bases. This CDR3 has 11 amino acids. As DNA, the CDR3 is TGTGCCAGCAGCATTGGGCTCCACTGCACCTTC. It is translated as CASSIGLHCTF.

The chain employs TRBV6-5 and TRBJ1-3; TRBD1 matches at 8 bases. The germline V gene encodes CDR1 MNHEY and CDR2 SVGAGI. The CDR3 is 13 residues long. V shed 10 bases, J shed 4 bases, and the junction held 6 bases outside the gene matches. The CDR3 protein is CATQDREGNTIYF. Here the CDR3 DNA reads TGTGCCACCCAGGACAGGGAGGGAAACACCATATATTTT.

The rearrangement links TRBV2 to TRBJ1-4; D gene uncertain. Germline loops: CDR1 SNHLY, CDR2 FYNNEI. The CDR3 contains 11 residues. The V and J ends lost 2 bases and 12 bases respectively, with 7 bases between them. This CDR3 is CASSERRQLFF. DNA of the CDR3: TGTGCCAGCAGTGAAAGGAGGCAACTGTTTTTT.

The V call is TRBV18, the J call TRBJ2-7, with 10 bases fitting TRBD2. The length of the CDR3 is 14 residues. Germline V CDR1 and CDR2: KGHSH, LQKENI. Trimming took 3 bases from V and 3 from J; bases not matched to a gene: 2. CDR3 coding DNA: TGTGCCAGCTCACCCTTAGCGGGGGGCTACGAGCAGTACGTC. It encodes CASSPLAGGYEQYV.

The gene calls are TRBV6-2 or TRBV6-3 and TRBJ2-7; no clear D. V was clipped by 0 bases and J by 7 bases, with 10 bases between them. CDR1 and CDR2 (germline): MNHEY, SVGEGT. This CDR3 has 13 residues. The CDR3 DNA reads as TGTGCCAGCAGTTACTCACGAGTCTCGGAGCAGTACTTC. This codes for CASSYSRVSEQYF.

Concerning this clone: The same CDR3 also results from other DNA sequences found in this sample. V usage is TRBV19 and J usage is TRBJ2-1; TRBD2 aligns across 11 bases. Germline loops: CDR1 LNHDA, CDR2 SQIVND (reference sequence). V trimming: 1 base; J trimming: 10 bases; junction bases outside the gene matches: 9. The CDR3 spans 16 residues. The CDR3 spells CASSIGFSGGAGEQFF. CDR3 DNA: TGTGCCAGTAGTATAGGTTTTAGCGGGGGGGCGGGCGAGCAGTTCTTC.

J is TRBJ2-1 and V is TRBV5-6; D is possibly TRBD2 (7 bases). V was clipped by 5 bases and J by 15 bases, with 18 bases between them. CDR3 length: 12 amino acids. CDR1 and CDR2 from the germline V gene are SGHDT and YYEEEE. The CDR3 nucleotides are TGTGCCAGCAGTTGGGGGGGCTTGCTGTGGTTCTTC. Translating gives CASSWGGLLWFF.

The chain couples TRBV30 to TRBJ2-7; 8 nucleotides align to TRBD2. Unmatched junction bases numbered 7, after V lost 4 bases and J lost 5 bases. The CDR3 has 13 amino acids. Germline loops: CDR1 GTSNPN, CDR2 SVGIG (reference sequence). CDR3 protein: CAWKWAGGDEQYF. The CDR3, as DNA: TGTGCCTGGAAATGGGCGGGGGGCGACGAGCAGTACTTC.

The chain carries TRBV5-6 and TRBJ1-6, with 9 bases fitting TRBD1. V dropped 2 bases and J dropped 10; count of bases not matched to a gene: 10. This CDR3 region has 16 residues. Germline CDR1 is SGHDT and CDR2 is YYEEEE. The CDR3 sequence: CASSFGGQGRISPLHF. The CDR3 region has the DNA TGTGCCAGCAGCTTTGGGGGACAGGGTAGAATCTCACCCCTCCACTTT.

The genes are TRBV6-5 and TRBJ1-1, with TRBD1 matching over 7 bases. Germline CDR1 reads MNHEY; CDR2 reads SVGAGI. The CDR3 loop spans 14 amino acids. Trimming removed 6 bases from V and 3 bases from J; junction bases left unmatched: 7. CDR3 nucleotides: TGTGCCAGCAGCCTAAAGGACAGGTACACTGAAGCTTTCTTT. This encodes CASSLKDRYTEAFF.